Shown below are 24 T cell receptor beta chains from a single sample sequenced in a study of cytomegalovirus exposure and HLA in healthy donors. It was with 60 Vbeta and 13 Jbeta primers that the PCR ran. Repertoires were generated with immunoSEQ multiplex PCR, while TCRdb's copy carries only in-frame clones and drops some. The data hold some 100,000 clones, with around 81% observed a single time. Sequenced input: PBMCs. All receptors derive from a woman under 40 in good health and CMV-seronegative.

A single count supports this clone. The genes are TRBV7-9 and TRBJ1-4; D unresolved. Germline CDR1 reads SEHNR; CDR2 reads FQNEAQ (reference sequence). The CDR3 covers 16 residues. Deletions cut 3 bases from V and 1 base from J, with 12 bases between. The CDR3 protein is CASSLMGGQTNEKLFF. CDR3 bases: TGTGCCAGCAGCTTGATGGGAGGGCAAACTAATGAAAAACTGTTTTTT.

CDR3 nucleotides: TGTGCCAGCAGCTCCTCGACAGTTTCTGGAAACACCATATATTTT. Translating gives CASSSSTVSGNTIYF. V gene TRBV7-9 combines with J gene TRBJ1-3; D may be TRBD1 (5 bases). CDR1 is SEHNR, CDR2 FQNEAQ, per germline (reference sequence). This CDR3 comprises 15 residues. Trimming removed 4 bases from V and 1 base from J, with 11 bases in between.

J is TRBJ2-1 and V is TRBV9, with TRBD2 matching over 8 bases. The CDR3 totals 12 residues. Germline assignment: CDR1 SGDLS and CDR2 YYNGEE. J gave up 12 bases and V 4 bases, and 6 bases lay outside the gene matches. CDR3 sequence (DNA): TGTGCCAGCAGCCCTAGCGGGCATGGGCAGTTCTTC. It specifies CASSPSGHGQFF.

The DNA of the CDR3 is TGTGCCAGCAGCCCTGGACTAGCGGCTTTGGTTGGGGAGCTGTTTTTT. Its translation: CASSPGLAALVGELFF. The chain employs TRBV5-4 and TRBJ2-2; 10 positions match TRBD2. J lost 8 bases, V lost 4 bases, and 11 bases had no gene match. CDR3 length: 16 amino acids. Germline loops: CDR1 SGHNT, CDR2 YYREEE (reference sequence).

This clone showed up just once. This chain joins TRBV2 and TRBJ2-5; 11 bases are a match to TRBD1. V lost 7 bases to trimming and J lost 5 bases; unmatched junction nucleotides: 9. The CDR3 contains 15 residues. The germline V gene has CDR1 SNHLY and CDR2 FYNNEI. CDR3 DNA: TGTGCCAGCAAAATGGACAGGGGGCCTGGGGAGACCCAGTACTTC. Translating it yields CASKMDRGPGETQYF.

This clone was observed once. The CDR3 nucleotides are TGTGCCAGCAGCTTAGGACAGGGGACGCCTAGCACAGATACGCAGTATTTT. Protein: CASSLGQGTPSTDTQYF. The chain joins TRBV11-2 to TRBJ2-3; 8 bases align to TRBD1. The J segment lost 0 bases and the V segment lost 1 base, leaving 6 bases of the junction unmatched. Germline lookup yields CDR1 SGHAT and CDR2 FQNNGV. The CDR3 runs 17 residues.

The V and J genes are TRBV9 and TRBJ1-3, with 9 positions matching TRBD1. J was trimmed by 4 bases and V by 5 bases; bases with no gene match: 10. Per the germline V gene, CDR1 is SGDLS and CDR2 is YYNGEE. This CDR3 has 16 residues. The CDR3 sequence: CASSAGQGPSGNTIYF. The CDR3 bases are TGTGCCAGCAGTGCTGGACAGGGGCCCTCAGGAAACACCATATATTTT. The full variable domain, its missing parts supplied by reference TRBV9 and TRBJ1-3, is DSGVTQTPKHLITATGQRVTLRCSPRSGDLSVYWYQQSLDQGLQFLIQYYNGEERAKGNILERFSAQQFPDLHSELNLSSLELGDSALYFCASSAGQGPSGNTIYFGEGSWLTVV.

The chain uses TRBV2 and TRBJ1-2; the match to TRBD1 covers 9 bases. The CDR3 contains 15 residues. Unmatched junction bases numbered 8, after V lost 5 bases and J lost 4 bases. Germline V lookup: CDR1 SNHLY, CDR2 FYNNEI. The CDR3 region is CASSPNTGGLYGYTF. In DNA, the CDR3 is TGTGCCAGCAGTCCAAATACAGGGGGCCTCTATGGCTACACCTTC. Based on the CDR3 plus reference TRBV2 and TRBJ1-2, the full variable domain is EPEVTQTPSHQVTQMGQEVILRCVPISNHLYFYWYRQILGQKVEFLVSFYNNEISEKSEIFDDQFSVERPDGSNFTLKIRSTKLEDSAMYFCASSPNTGGLYGYTFGSGTRLTVV.

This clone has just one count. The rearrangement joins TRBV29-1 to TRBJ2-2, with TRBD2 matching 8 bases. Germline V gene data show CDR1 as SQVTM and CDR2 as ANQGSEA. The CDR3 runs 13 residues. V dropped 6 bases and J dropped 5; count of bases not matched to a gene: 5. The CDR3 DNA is TGCAGCGTGCAACGGGGGGGGACCGGGGAGCTGTTTTTT. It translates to CSVQRGGTGELFF.

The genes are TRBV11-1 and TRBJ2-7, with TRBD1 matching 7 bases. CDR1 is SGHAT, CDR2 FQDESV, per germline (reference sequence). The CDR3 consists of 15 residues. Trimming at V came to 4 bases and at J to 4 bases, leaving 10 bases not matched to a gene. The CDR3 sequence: CASSSRQGLGYEQYF. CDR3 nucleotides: TGTGCCAGCAGCTCCAGACAGGGCCTAGGGTACGAGCAGTACTTC.

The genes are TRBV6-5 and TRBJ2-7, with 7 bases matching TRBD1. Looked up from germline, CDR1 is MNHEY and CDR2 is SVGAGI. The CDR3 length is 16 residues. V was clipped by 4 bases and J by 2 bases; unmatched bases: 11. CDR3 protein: CASSSLEDRFPYEQYF. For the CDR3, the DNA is TGTGCCAGCAGTTCTCTAGAGGACAGGTTCCCCTACGAGCAGTACTTC.

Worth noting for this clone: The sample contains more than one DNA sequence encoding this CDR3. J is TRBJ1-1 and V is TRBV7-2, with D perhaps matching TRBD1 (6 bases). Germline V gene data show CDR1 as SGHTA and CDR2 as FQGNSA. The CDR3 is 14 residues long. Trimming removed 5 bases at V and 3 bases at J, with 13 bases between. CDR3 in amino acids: CASSRTGPHTEAFF. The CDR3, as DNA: TGTGCCAGCAGCCGAACAGGGCCCCACACTGAAGCTTTCTTT.

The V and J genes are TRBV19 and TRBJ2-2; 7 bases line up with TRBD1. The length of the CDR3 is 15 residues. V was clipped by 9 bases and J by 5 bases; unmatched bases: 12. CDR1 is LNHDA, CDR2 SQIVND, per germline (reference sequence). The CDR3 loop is CASQSRGPRTGELFF. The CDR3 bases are TGTGCCAGCCAATCTAGGGGGCCCCGAACCGGGGAGCTGTTTTTT.

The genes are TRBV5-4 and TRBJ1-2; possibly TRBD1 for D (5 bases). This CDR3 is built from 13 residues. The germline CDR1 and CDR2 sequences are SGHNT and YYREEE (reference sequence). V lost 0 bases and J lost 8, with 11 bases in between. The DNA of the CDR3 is TGTGCCAGCAGCTTGGAGGGGTTGGAAGGCTACACCTTC. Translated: CASSLEGLEGYTF.

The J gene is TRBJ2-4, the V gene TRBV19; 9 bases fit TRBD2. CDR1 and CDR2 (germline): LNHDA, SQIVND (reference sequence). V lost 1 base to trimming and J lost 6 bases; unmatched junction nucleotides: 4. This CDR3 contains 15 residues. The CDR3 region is CASSIGLAGLNIQYF. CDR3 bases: TGTGCCAGTAGTATAGGGCTAGCGGGACTAAACATTCAGTACTTC.

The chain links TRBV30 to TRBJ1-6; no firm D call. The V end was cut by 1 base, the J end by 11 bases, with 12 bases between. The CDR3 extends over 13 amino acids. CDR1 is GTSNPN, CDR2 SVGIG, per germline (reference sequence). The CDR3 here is CAWSGQKNPPLHF. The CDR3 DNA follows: TGTGCCTGGAGTGGGCAGAAAAATCCACCCCTCCACTTT.

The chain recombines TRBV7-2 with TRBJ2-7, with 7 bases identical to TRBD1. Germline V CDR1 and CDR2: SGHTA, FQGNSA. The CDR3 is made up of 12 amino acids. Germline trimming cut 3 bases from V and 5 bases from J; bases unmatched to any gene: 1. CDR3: CASSFRGNEQYF. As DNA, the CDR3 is TGTGCCAGCAGCTTCAGGGGGAACGAGCAGTACTTC.

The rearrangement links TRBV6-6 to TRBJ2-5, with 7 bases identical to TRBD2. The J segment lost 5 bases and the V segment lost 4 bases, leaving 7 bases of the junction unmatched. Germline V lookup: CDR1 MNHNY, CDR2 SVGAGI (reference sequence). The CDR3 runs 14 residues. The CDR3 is CASSSAGLIETQYF. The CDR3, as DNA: TGTGCCAGCAGTTCAGCGGGACTTATTGAGACCCAGTACTTC.

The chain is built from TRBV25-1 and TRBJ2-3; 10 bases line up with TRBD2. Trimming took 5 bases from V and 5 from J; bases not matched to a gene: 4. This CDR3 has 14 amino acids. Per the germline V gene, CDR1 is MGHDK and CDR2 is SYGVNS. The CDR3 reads CASSRIAGGDTQYF. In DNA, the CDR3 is TGTGCCAGCAGTAGGATAGCGGGAGGAGATACGCAGTATTTT.

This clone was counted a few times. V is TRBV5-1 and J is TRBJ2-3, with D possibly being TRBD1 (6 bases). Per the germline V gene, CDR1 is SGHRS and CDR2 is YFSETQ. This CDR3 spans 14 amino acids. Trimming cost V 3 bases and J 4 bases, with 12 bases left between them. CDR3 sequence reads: CASSSQGQSDTQYF. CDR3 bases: TGCGCCAGCAGCTCACAAGGACAGTCAGATACGCAGTATTTT.

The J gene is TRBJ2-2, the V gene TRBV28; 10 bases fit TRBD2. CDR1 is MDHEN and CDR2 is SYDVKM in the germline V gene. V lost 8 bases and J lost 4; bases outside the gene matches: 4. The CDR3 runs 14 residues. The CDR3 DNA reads TGTGCCAGCTTAACTAGCGGGATCACCGGGGAGCTGTTTTTT. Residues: CASLTSGITGELFF.

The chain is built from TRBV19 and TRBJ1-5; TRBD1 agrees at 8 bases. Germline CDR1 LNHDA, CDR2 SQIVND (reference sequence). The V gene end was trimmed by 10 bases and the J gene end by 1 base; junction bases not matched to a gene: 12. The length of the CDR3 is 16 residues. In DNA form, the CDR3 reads TGTGCCACCAACCCCGGCAGGGGGCGAAGCAATCAGCCCCAGCATTTT. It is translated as CATNPGRGRSNQPQHF.

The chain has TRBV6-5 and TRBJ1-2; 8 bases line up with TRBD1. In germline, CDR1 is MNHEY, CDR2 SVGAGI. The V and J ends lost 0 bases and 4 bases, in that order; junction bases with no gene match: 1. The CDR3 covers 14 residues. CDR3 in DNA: TGTGCCAGCAGTTACTCGACAGGGGTCTATGGCTACACCTTC. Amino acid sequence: CASSYSTGVYGYTF.

Here the CDR3 DNA reads TGTGCCAGCAGTCCACTAGCGGGACCTGGTCTGGATACGCAGTATTTT. This encodes CASSPLAGPGLDTQYF. J is TRBJ2-3 and V is TRBV27, with 10 bases identical to TRBD2. CDR1 and CDR2 from the germline V gene are MNHEY and SMNVEV (reference sequence). This CDR3 contains 16 residues. V gave up 5 bases and J gave up 6 bases; unmatched junction bases: 11.